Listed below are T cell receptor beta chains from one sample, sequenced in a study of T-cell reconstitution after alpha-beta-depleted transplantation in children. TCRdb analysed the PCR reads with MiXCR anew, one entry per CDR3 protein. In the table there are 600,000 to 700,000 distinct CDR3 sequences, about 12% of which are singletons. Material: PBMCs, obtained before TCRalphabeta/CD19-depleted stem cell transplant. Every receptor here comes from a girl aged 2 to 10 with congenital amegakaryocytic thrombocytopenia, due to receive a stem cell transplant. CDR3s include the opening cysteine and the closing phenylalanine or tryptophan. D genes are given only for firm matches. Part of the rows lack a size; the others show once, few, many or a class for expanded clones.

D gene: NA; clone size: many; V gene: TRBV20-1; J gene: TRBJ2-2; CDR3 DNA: TGCAGTGCTAGTTCCGCCACCGGACGGACCGGGGAGCTGTTTTTT; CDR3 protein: CSASSATGRTGELFF
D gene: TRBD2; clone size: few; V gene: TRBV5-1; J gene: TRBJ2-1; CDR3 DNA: TGCGCCAGCAGACCCACCCCTAGCGGGTCTAACAATGAGCAGTTCTTC; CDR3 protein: CASRPTPSGSNNEQFF
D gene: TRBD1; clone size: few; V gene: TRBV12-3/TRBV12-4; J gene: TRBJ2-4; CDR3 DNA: TGTGCCAGCATCCACGGGACAGGAGACTTGGACATTCAGTACTTC; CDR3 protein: CASIHGTGDLDIQYF
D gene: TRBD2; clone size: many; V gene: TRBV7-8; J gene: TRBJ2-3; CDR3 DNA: TGTGCCAGCAGCATGACTAGCGGTTGGAGGACAGATACGCAGTATTTT; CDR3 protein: CASSMTSGWRTDTQYF
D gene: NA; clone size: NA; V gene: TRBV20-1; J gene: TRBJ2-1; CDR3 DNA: TGCAGTGCGGAAGGAAACAATGAGCAGTTCTTC; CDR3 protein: CSAEGNNEQFF
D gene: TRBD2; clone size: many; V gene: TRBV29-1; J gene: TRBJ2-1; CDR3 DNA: TGCAGCGCAGATAACCTCCCGACTAGCGGGGGCCACAATGAGCAGTTCTTC; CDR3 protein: CSADNLPTSGGHNEQFF
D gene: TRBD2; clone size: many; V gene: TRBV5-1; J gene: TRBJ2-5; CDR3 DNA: TGCGCCAGCAGCGGATACGTAGCGGGAGGTCCAAAGACCCAGTACTTC; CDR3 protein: CASSGYVAGGPKTQYF
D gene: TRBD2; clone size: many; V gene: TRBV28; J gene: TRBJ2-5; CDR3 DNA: TGTGCCAGCCGACTTACTAGCGGGAGTGAGACCCAGTACTTC; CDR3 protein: CASRLTSGSETQYF
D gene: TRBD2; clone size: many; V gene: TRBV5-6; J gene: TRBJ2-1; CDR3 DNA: TGTGCCAGCAGCTCAGTAGCGGGAGAAGGGGGCAATGAGCAGTTCTTC; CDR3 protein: CASSSVAGEGGNEQFF
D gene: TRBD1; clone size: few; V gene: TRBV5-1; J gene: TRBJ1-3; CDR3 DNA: TGCGCCAGCGGACAGGGTGACTCTGGAAACACCATATATTTT; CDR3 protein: CASGQGDSGNTIYF